The clone carrying this T cell receptor beta chain was counted a few times. As yet, its antigen is unknown. The sample belongs to a study of vaccination effects on CD4 cells after COVID-19. Profiled with immunoSEQ multiplex PCR; TCRdb holds only in-frame clones, not every one. The sample lists about 50,000 clones, around 74% seen once, with roughly 15% in the top ten. This CDR3 is 15 amino acids long. The V gene's germline CDR1 is LGHDT and CDR2 YNNKEL (reference sequence). Trimming stripped 2 bases from V and 6 bases from J, with 11 bases between. General study findings and limits: Pronounced clonal contraction occurred in clones induced by infection and by vaccine late after vaccination.

Within the ViraFEST assay, antigen-specific CD4+ T cells underwent expansion with viral peptide pools prior to sequencing. Cultured cells yielded isolated CD4+ T cells after 10 days. The cohort was immunized with two doses of either the BNT162b2 or mRNA-1273 vaccine. The sequenced sample was CD4+ T cells from PBMCs cultured with HCoV-OC43 spike peptides, obtained after COVID-19 vaccination. Stated subset: HCoV-OC43 spike overlapping peptide pool stimulation. V gene TRBV3-1 (or the pseudogene TRBV3-2) combines with J gene TRBJ1-6; perhaps TRBD1 as D (6 bases). This clonotype was sampled from a human donor who received a COVID-19 vaccine. CDR3 sequence reads: CASSQTDSANSPLHF. The CDR3 DNA follows: TGTGCCAGCAGCCAAACGGACAGCGCTAATTCACCCCTCCACTTT.